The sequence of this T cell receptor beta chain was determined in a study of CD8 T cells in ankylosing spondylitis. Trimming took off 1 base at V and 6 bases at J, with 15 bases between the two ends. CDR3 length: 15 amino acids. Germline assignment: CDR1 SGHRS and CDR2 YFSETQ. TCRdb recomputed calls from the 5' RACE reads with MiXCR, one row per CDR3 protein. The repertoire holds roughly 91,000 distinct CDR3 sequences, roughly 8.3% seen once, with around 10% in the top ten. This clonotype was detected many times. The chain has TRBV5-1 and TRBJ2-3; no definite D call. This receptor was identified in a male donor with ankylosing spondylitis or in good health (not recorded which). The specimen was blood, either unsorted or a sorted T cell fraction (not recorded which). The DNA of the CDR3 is TGCGCCAGCAGCTTGTTTTCTGCGCTAGGGGATACGCAGTATTTT. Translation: CASSLFSALGDTQYF.